The present entry profiles one T cell receptor (beta chain) with its context. Antigen: not known. These data are taken from a study of T cell repertoires in cytomegalovirus infection. Study information: In the study, CMV epitopes included recently identified HLA-C-restricted and well-studied HLA-B-restricted ones. Public TCR beta signatures indicated both CMV infection and matching HLA type.

The study's findings and limits: Cumulative frequency (of public TCR beta family members) identified carriers of CMV plus the relevant HLA. Dominating the ex vivo response were TCR beta clonotypes that were CMV-specific and HLA-C-restricted.

TCRdb fed the reads into MiXCR, producing one record per CDR3 protein. Of some 110,000 distinct CDR3 sequences listed, roughly 32% are singletons. CDR3 length: 15 amino acids. Germline values: CDR1 MGHRA, CDR2 YSYEKL. The V and J ends lost 2 bases and 7 bases respectively, with 14 bases between them. The chain carries TRBV4-1 and TRBJ1-4; D is perhaps TRBD1 (5 bases). The input for sequencing was CD8+ T cells from cultured PBMCs, taken from culture after CMV antigen stimulation. The source is a human donor in good health (CMV status not recorded). Some clones in this sample may be carry-over from other donors' samples. The DNA for the CDR3 is TGCGCCAGCAGCCAATTTCCAGGGCTTAGTGAAAAACTGTTTTTT. Its protein product is CASSQFPGLSEKLFF.